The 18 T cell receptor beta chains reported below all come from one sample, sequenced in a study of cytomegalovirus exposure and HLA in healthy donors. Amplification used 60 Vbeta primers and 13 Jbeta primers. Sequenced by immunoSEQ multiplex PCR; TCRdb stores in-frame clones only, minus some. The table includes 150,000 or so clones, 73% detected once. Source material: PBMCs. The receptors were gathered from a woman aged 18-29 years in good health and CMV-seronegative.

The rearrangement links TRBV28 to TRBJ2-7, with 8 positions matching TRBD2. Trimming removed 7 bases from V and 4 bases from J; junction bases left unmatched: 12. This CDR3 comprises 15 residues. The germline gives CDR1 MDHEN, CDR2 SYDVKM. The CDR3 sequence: CASTGGAPLFYEQYF. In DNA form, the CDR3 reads TGTGCCAGCACGGGGGGGGCCCCCCTTTTTTACGAGCAGTACTTC. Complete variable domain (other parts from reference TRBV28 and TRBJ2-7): DVKVTQSSRYLVKRTGEKVFLECVQDMDHENMFWYRQDPGLGLRLIYFSYDVKMKEKGDIPEGYSVSREKKERFSLILESASTNQTSMYLCASTGGAPLFYEQYFGPGTRLTVT.

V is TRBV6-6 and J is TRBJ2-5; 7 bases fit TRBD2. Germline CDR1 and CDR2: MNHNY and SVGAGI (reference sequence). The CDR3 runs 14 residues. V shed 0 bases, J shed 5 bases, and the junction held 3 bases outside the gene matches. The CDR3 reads CASSYSTGGETQYF. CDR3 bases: TGTGCCAGCAGTTACTCGACCGGGGGGGAGACCCAGTACTTC.

CDR3 nucleotides: TGTGCCAGCAGCAAACTTCAGGGGTCTGGGGCCAACGTCCTGACTTTC. Translated: CASSKLQGSGANVLTF. This rearrangement joins TRBV11-2 to TRBJ2-6, with D perhaps TRBD1 (6 bases). Per germline, CDR1 SGHAT and CDR2 FQNNGV. The V gene lost 5 bases and the J gene lost 1 base, with 12 bases spanning the gap. The CDR3 runs 16 residues. Using reference TRBV11-2 and TRBJ2-6 for the parts outside the CDR3, the full variable domain is EAGVAQSPRYKIIEKRQSVAFWCNPISGHATLYWYQQILGQGPKLLIQFQNNGVVDDSQLPKDRFSAERLKGVDSTLKIQPAKLEDSAVYLCASSKLQGSGANVLTFGAGSRLTVL.

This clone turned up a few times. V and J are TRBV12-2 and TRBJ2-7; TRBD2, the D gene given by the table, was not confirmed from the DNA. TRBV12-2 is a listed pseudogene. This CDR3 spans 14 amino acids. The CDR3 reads CASRLGTSGYEQYV. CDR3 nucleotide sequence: TGTGCAAGTCGCTTAGGGACTAGCGGCTACGAGCAGTACGTC.

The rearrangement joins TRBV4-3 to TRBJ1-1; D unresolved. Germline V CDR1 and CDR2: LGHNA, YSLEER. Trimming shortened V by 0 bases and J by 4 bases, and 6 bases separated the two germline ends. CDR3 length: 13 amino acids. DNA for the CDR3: TGCGCCAGCAGCCAAGATACGGTCACTGAAGCTTTCTTT. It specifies CASSQDTVTEAFF.

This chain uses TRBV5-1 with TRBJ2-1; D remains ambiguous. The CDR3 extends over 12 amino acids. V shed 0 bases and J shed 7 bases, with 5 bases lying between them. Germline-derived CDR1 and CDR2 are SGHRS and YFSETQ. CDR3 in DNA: TGCGCCAGCAGCTTGGTTCAGAATGAGCAGTTCTTC. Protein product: CASSLVQNEQFF.

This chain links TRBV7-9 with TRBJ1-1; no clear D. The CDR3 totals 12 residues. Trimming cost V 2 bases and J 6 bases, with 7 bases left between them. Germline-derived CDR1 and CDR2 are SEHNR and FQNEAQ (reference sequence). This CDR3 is CASSLSSSEAFF. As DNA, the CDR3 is TGTGCCAGCAGCTTATCCAGTTCTGAAGCTTTCTTT.

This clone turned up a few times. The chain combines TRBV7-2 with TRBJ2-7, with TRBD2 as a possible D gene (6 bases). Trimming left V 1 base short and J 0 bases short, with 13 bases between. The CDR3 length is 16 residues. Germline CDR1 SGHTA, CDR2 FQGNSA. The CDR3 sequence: CASSLDLALSSYEQYV. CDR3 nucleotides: TGTGCCAGCAGCTTAGATCTAGCGCTGAGCTCCTACGAGCAGTACGTC.

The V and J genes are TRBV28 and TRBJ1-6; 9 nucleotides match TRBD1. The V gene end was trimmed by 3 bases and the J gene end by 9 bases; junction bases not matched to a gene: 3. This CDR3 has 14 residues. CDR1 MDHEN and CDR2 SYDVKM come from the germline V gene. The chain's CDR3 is CASSLGTGLSPLHF. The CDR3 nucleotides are TGTGCCAGCAGTTTGGGGACAGGGCTTTCACCCCTCCACTTT.

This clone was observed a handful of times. The CDR3 sequence: CASSKSQETQYF. As DNA, the CDR3 is TGCGCCAGCAGTAAGAGCCAAGAGACCCAGTACTTC. This chain uses TRBV5-1 with TRBJ2-5; D is undetermined. This CDR3 comprises 12 residues. With 5 bases removed from V and 1 base from J, the gap between germline ends came to 6 bases. Germline CDR1 SGHRS, CDR2 YFSETQ.

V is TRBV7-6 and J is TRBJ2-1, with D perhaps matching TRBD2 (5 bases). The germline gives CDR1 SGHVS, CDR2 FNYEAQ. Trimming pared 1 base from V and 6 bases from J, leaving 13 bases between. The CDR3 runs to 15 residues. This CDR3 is CASSLVLAGGNEQFF. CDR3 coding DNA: TGTGCCAGCAGCTTAGTTCTAGCTGGTGGCAATGAGCAGTTCTTC.

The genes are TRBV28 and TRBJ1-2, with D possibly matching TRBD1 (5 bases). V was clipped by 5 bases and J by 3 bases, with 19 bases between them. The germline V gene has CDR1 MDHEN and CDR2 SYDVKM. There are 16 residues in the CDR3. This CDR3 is CASSPDRTPWHYGYTF. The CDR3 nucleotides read TGTGCCAGCAGTCCAGACAGAACTCCTTGGCACTATGGCTACACCTTC.

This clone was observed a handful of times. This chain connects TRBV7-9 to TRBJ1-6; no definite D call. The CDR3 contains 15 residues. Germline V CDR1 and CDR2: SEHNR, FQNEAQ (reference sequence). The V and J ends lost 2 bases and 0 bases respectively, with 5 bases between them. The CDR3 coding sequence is TGTGCCAGCAGCTTAATGAGCTCCTATAATTCACCCCTCCACTTT. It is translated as CASSLMSSYNSPLHF.

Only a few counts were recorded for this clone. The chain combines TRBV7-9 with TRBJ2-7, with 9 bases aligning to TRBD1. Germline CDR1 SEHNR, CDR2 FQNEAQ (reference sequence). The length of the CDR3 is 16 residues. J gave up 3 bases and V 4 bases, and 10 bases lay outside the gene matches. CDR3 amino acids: CASSWDRDRAHYEQYF. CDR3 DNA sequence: TGTGCCAGCAGCTGGGACCGGGACAGGGCCCACTACGAGCAGTACTTC.

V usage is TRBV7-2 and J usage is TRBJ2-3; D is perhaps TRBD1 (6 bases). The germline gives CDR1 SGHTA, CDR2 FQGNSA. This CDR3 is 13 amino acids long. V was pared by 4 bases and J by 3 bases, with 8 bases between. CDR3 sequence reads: CASSYRATDTQYF. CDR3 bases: TGTGCCAGCAGCTACAGGGCGACAGATACGCAGTATTTT.

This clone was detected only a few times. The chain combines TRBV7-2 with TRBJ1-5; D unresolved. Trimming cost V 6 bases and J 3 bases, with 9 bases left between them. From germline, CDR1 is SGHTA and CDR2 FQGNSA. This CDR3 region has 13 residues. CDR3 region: CASSPSPNQPQHF. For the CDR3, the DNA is TGTGCCAGCAGTCCTTCCCCCAATCAGCCCCAGCATTTT.

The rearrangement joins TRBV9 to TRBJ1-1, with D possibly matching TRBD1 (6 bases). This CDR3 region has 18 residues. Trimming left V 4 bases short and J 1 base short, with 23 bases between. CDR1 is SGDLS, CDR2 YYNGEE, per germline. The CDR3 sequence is CASSSRAGTTTRNTEAFF. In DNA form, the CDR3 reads TGTGCCAGCAGCTCCCGCGCCGGGACAACTACGAGGAACACTGAAGCTTTCTTT.

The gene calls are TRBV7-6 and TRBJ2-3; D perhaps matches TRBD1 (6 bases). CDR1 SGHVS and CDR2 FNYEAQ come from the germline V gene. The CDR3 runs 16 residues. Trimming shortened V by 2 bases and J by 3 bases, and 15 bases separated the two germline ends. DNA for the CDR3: TGTGCCAGCAGCTTAATTGGGGGCCTTGGGACAGATACGCAGTATTTT. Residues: CASSLIGGLGTDTQYF.